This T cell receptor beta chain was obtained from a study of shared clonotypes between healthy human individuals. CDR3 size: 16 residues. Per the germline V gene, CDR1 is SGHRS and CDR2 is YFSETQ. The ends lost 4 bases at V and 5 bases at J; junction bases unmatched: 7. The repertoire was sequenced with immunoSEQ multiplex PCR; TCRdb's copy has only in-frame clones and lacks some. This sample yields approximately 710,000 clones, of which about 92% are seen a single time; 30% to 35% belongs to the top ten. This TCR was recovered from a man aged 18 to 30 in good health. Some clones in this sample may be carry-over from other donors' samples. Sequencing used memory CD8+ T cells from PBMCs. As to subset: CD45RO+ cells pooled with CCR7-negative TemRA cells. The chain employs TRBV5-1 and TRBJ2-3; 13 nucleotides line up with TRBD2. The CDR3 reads CASSPLGLAGRDTQYF. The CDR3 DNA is TGCGCCAGCAGCCCTTTGGGACTAGCGGGGAGAGATACGCAGTATTTT.